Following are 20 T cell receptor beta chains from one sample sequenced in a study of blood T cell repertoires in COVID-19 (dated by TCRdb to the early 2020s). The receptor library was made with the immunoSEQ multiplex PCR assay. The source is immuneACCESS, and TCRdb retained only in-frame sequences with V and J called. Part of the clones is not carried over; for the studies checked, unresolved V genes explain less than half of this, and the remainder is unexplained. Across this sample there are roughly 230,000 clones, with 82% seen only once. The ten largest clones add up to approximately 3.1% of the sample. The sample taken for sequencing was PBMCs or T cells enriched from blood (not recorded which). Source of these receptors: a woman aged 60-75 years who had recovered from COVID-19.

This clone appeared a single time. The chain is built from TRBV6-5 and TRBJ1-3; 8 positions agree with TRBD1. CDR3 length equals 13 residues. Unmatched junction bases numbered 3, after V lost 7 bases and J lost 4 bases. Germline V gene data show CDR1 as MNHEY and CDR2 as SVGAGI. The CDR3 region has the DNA TGTGCCAGCACCTGGACAGGGGGAAACACCATATATTTT. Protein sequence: CASTWTGGNTIYF.

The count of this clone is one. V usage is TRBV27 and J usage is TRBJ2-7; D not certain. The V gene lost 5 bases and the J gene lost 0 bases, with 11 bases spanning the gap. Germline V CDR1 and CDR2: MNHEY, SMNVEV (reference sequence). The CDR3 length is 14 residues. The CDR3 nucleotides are TGTGCCAGCAGTCATATTGACTCCTCCTACGAGCAGTACTTC. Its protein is CASSHIDSSYEQYF.

The CDR3 nucleotides are TGTGCCAGTAGGAAGCGGGGGAACACCGGGGAGCTGTTTTTT. It codes for CASRKRGNTGELFF. This chain uses TRBV19 with TRBJ2-2, with TRBD2 matching over 7 bases. The CDR3 loop spans 14 amino acids. V shed 6 bases and J 1 base; nucleotides not matched to a gene: 2. CDR1 and CDR2 (germline): LNHDA, SQIVND (reference sequence).

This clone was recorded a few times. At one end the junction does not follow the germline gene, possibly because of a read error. The CDR3 region has the DNA TGTGCCAGCAGCTTCTCACAGGGACATCATCCCCAGCATTTT. Its translation is CASSFSQGHHPQHF. This rearrangement joins TRBV7-2 to TRBJ1-5; D might be TRBD1 (6 bases). The length of the CDR3 is 14 residues. Looked up from germline, CDR1 is SGHTA and CDR2 is FQGNSA.

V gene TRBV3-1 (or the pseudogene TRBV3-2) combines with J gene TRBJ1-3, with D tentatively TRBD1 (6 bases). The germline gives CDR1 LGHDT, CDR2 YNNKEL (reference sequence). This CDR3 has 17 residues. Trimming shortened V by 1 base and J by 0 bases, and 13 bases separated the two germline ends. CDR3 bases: TGTGCCAGCAGCCAAGTTAGCAGGGGCCGCTCTGGAAACACCATATATTTT. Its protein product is CASSQVSRGRSGNTIYF.

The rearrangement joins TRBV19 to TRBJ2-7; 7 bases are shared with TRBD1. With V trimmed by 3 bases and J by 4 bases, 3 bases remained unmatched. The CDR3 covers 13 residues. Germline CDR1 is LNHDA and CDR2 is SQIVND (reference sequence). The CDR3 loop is CASSMTGKYEQYF. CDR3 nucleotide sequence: TGTGCCAGTAGTATGACAGGGAAGTACGAGCAGTACTTC.

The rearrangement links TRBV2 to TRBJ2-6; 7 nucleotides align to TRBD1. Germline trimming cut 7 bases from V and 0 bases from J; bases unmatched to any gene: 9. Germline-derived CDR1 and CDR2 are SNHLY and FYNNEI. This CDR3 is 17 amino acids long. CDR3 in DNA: TGTGCCAGCACTGAGGGGGCAGGGCTCTCTGGGGCCAACGTCCTGACTTTC. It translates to CASTEGAGLSGANVLTF.

CDR3 amino acids: CASSPGGTANTGELFF. CDR3 bases: TGCGCCAGCAGCCCGGGCGGGACAGCGAACACCGGGGAGCTGTTTTTT. The V gene is TRBV5-1, the J gene TRBJ2-2; perhaps TRBD1 as D (7 bases). CDR1 is SGHRS, CDR2 YFSETQ, per germline. V lost 4 bases, J lost 0 bases, and 13 bases lay in between. The CDR3 has 16 amino acids.

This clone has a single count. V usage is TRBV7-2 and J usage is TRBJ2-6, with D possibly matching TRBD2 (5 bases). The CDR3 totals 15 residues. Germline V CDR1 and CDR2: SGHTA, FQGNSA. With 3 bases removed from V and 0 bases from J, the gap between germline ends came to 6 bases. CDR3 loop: CASSFGSSGANVLTF. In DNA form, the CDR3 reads TGTGCCAGCAGCTTTGGGAGCTCTGGGGCCAACGTCCTGACTTTC. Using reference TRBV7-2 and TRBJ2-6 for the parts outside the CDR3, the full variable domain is GAGVSQSPSNKVTEKGKDVELRCDPISGHTALYWYRQSLGQGLEFLIYFQGNSAPDKSGLPSDRFSAERTGGSVSTLTIQRTQQEDSAVYLCASSFGSSGANVLTFGAGSRLTVL.

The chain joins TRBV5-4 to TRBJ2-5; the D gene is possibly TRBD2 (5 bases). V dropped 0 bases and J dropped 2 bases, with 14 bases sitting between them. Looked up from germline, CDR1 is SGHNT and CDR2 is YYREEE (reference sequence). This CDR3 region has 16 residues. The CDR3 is CASSLGVGGKQETQYF. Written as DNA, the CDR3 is TGTGCCAGCAGCTTGGGGGTAGGAGGAAAACAAGAGACCCAGTACTTC.

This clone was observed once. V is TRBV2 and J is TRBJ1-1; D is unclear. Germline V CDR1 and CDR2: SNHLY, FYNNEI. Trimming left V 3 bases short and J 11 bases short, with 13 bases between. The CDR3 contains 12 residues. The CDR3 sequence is CASSEGGLMAFF. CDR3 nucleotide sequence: TGTGCCAGCAGTGAGGGCGGGCTGATGGCTTTCTTT.

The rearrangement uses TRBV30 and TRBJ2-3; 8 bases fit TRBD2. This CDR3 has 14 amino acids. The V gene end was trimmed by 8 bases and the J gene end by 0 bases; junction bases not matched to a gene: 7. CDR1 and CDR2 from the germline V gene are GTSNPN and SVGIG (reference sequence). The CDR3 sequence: CARRGGTSTDTQYF. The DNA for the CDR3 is TGTGCCCGACGGGGGGGTACTAGCACAGATACGCAGTATTTT.

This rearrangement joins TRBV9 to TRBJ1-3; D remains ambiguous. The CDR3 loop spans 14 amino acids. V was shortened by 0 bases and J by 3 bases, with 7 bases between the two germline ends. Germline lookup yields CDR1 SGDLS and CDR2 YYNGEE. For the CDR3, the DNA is TGTGCCAGCAGCGTAGGTTTTAGTGGAAACACCATATATTTT. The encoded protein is CASSVGFSGNTIYF.

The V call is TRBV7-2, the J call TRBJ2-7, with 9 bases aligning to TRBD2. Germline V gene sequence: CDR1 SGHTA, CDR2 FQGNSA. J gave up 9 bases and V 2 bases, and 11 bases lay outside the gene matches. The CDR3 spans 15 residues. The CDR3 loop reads CASSLKLSGRRGQYF. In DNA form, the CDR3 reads TGTGCCAGCAGCTTAAAGTTGAGCGGGAGGAGGGGGCAGTACTTC.

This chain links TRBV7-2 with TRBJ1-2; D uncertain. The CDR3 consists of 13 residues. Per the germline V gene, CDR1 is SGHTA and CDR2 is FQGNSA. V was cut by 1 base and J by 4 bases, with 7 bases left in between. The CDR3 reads CASSLGHTYGYTF. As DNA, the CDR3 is TGTGCCAGCAGCTTAGGACACACCTATGGCTACACCTTC.

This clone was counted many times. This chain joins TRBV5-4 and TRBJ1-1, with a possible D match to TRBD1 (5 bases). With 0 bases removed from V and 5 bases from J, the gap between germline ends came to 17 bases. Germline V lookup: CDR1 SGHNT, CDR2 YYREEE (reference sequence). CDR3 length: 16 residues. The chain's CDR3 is CASSLGGGVLGTEAFF. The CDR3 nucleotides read TGTGCCAGCAGCTTGGGGGGAGGGGTGTTGGGGACTGAAGCTTTCTTT.

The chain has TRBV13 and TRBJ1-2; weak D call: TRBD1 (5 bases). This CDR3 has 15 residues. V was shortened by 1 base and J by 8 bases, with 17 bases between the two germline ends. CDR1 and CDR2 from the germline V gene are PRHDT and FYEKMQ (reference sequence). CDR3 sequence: CASSLEGAGSEGYTF. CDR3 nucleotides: TGTGCCAGCAGCTTAGAAGGGGCAGGGTCGGAAGGCTACACCTTC. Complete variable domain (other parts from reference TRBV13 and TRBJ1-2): AAGVIQSPRHLIKEKRETATLKCYPIPRHDTVYWYQQGPGQDPQFLISFYEKMQSDKGSIPDRFSAQQFSDYHSELNMSSLELGDSALYFCASSLEGAGSEGYTFGSGTRLTVV.

CDR3 coding DNA: TGTGCCAGCAGCCGGACAGGGCACACTGAAGCTTTCTTT. Its translation: CASSRTGHTEAFF. The chain combines TRBV3-1 (or the pseudogene TRBV3-2) with TRBJ1-1; 8 bases fit TRBD1. Germline loops: CDR1 LGHDT, CDR2 YNNKEL (reference sequence). CDR3 length: 13 amino acids. V was clipped by 4 bases and J by 3 bases; unmatched bases: 1.

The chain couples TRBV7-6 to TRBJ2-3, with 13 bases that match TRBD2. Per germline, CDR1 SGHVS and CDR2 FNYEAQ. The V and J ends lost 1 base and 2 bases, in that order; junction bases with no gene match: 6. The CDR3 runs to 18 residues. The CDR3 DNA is TGTGCCAGCAGCTTAGGGATACTAGCGGGAGGGGACACAGATACGCAGTATTTT. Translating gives CASSLGILAGGDTDTQYF.

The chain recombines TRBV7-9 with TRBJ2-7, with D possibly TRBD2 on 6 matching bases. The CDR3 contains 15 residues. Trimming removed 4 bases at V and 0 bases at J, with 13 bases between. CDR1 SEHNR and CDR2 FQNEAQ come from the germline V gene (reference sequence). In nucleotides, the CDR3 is TGTGCCAGCAGCTCGGCGGGGTCAGGCTCCTACGAGCAGTACTTC. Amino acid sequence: CASSSAGSGSYEQYF.